The TCR beta chain under discussion was sequenced for a study of shared clonotypes between healthy human individuals. Study-level findings and limits: Compared with clonotypes that all four donors shared, non-shared clonotypes had lower generation probabilities. Incomplete sequencing of sorted subsets was indicated by rarefaction despite large depth.

Germline V gene lookup returns CDR1 MDHEN and CDR2 SYDVKM. V was cut by 4 bases and J by 13 bases, with 16 bases left in between. The CDR3 runs 12 residues. CD45RO-negative cells were positively selected for CCR7, leaving out terminally differentiated effector memory CD45RA+ cells. Regarding this clone: Its antigen remains unidentified.

Sequenced by immunoSEQ multiplex PCR; TCRdb stores in-frame clones only, minus some. Here the sample spans around 1.9 million clones, 90% to 95% being singletons. This clonotype was sampled from a man younger than 30 in good health. Some clones in this sample may be carry-over from other donors' samples. The chain couples TRBV28 to TRBJ1-2, with D hard to call. Material for sequencing was naive CD8+ T cells from PBMCs. The CDR3 spells CASSYGSQPSTF. Here the CDR3 DNA reads TGTGCCAGCAGTTACGGGAGTCAGCCGAGCACCTTC.